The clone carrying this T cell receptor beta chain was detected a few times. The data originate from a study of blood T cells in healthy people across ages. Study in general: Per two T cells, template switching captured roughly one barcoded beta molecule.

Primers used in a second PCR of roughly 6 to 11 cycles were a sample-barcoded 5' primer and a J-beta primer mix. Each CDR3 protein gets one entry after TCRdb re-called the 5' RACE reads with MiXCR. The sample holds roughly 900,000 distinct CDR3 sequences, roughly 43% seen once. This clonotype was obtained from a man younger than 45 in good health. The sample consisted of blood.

CDR3 DNA: TGCAGTGTTCAGGGAGGGGCGCAGTACTTC. This encodes CSVQGGAQYF. V usage is TRBV20-1 and J usage is TRBJ2-5, with 7 bases fitting TRBD2. V dropped 7 bases and J dropped 11; count of bases not matched to a gene: 7. Germline-derived CDR1 and CDR2 are DFQATT and SNEGSKA (reference sequence). The CDR3 has 10 residues.